This T cell receptor beta chain was captured by sequencing in a study of cytomegalovirus exposure and HLA in healthy donors. CDR1 and CDR2 from the germline V gene are LGHNA and YSLEER. This CDR3 region has 20 residues. Trimming removed 1 base from V and 0 bases from J, with 22 bases in between. PCR employed 60 Vbeta and 13 Jbeta primers. Profiled with immunoSEQ multiplex PCR; TCRdb holds only in-frame clones, not every one. The sample includes more than 85,000 clones, approximately 83% of them seen just once. This receptor was taken from a man aged 18 to 35 in good health and CMV-seronegative. The sample consisted of PBMCs. The chain is built from TRBV4-3 and TRBJ2-4; possible D gene TRBD2, 6 bases. The CDR3 coding sequence is TGCGCCAGCAGCCAAGGTTTACTAGCCAATTTCCCCCTAGCCAAAAACATTCAGTACTTC. Protein product: CASSQGLLANFPLAKNIQYF.